One and the same sample provided the 5 T cell receptor beta chains below, sequenced in a study of graft-versus-host responses after intestinal transplantation. Clones were sequenced by immunoSEQ multiplex PCR, and TCRdb holds only the in-frame ones, with some missing. The repertoire holds around 7,400 clones, with roughly 69% as singletons. Investigators treated the graft tissue so that it released intraepithelial and lamina propria lymphocytes. The sample consisted of ileum tissue, taken roughly 240 days after intestinal transplantation. Receptors were obtained from a human patient who received an intestinal transplant, so some T cells may come from the graft donor.

The rearrangement links TRBV5-1 to TRBJ2-7; the D call may be TRBD1 or TRBD2 (5 bases each). Deletions cut 4 bases from V and 6 bases from J, with 17 bases between. This CDR3 has 14 residues. Germline values: CDR1 SGHRS, CDR2 YFSETQ. The CDR3 sequence: CASSPGTNRIEQYV. The CDR3 coding sequence is TGCGCCAGCAGCCCCGGGACGAACCGGATCGAGCAGTACGTC.

This clone was counted only a few times. The rearrangement uses TRBV11-1 and TRBJ1-2; perhaps TRBD1 as D (5 bases). This CDR3 has 15 residues. V lost 5 bases to trimming and J lost 3 bases, with 16 bases between them. The germline V gene has CDR1 SGHAT and CDR2 FQDESV (reference sequence). The chain's CDR3 is CASSPALGDYYGYTF. The CDR3 nucleotides read TGTGCCAGCAGCCCCGCGCTGGGGGATTACTATGGCTACACCTTC.

The gene calls are TRBV11-2 and TRBJ1-5; D gene ambiguous. Trimming removed 0 bases from V and 4 bases from J, with 16 bases in between. The length of the CDR3 is 17 residues. Germline-derived CDR1 and CDR2 are SGHAT and FQNNGV. The CDR3 region has the DNA TGTGCCAGCAGCTTAGACGGTGGCTGGGCCCGGAATCAGCCCCAGCATTTT. It codes for CASSLDGGWARNQPQHF.

V gene TRBV5-1 combines with J gene TRBJ1-2; TRBD1 agrees at 10 bases. The ends lost 0 bases at V and 4 bases at J; junction bases unmatched: 0. The CDR3 has 14 amino acids. Per germline, CDR1 SGHRS and CDR2 YFSETQ. CDR3 sequence: CASSLGQGAYGYTF. CDR3 sequence (DNA): TGCGCCAGCAGCTTGGGACAGGGGGCCTATGGCTACACCTTC.

The J gene is TRBJ1-4, the V gene TRBV28, with 8 positions matching TRBD1. Trimming took 6 bases from V and 8 from J; bases not matched to a gene: 14. The CDR3 length is 16 residues. Germline-derived CDR1 and CDR2 are MDHEN and SYDVKM. Here the CDR3 reads CASSPLKGQGYEKLFF. CDR3 DNA: TGTGCCAGCAGCCCGCTGAAAGGACAGGGTTACGAAAAACTGTTTTTT.